Each of the 3 T cell receptor beta chains below was sequenced from the same sample in a study of T cell responses to AZD1222 COVID-19 vaccine (dated by TCRdb to 2020 to 2022). Read against the paper, the sample's time point label means: baseline before first vaccination. Preparation of the library involved the immunoSEQ multiplex PCR assay. TCRdb carries this immuneACCESS record with in-frame sequences only. Its versions omit some clonotypes, under half of them owing to an unresolved V gene in the studies checked, with the rest unexplained. The sample data list fewer than 200,000 clones, and 92% of these were observed just once. The ten largest account for around 1.7% of the sample. The sample in question was peripheral blood, obtained on day 0 of AZD1222 vaccination. The receptor source for this set is an adult in good health.

V and J are TRBV4-2 and TRBJ2-7; 10 bases agree with TRBD2. This CDR3 is built from 19 residues. Germline V gene sequence: CDR1 LGHNA, CDR2 YNFKEQ. Trimming at V came to 3 bases and at J to 4 bases, leaving 18 bases not matched to a gene. CDR3 sequence reads: CASSHPLGGSGRARYEQYF. DNA of the CDR3: TGTGCCAGCAGCCATCCCTTGGGGGGAAGCGGGAGGGCCAGATACGAGCAGTACTTC.

This clone was seen a handful of times. The chain carries TRBV19 and TRBJ2-7; D is possibly TRBD1 (6 bases). The CDR3 covers 13 residues. Trimming took off 5 bases at V and 3 bases at J, with 11 bases between the two ends. CDR1 and CDR2 (germline): LNHDA, SQIVND (reference sequence). For the CDR3, the DNA is TGTGCCAGTAGTCAGGGGCTTTACTACGAGCAGTACTTC. It yields the protein CASSQGLYYEQYF.

The V gene is TRBV6-2 or TRBV6-3, the J gene TRBJ2-3, with TRBD1 identical over 8 bases. Germline loops: CDR1 MNHEY, CDR2 SVGEGT. J was trimmed by 1 base and V by 4 bases; bases with no gene match: 1. The CDR3 is 14 amino acids. CDR3 residues: CASSWDRRTDTQYF. The CDR3 region has the DNA TGTGCCAGCAGTTGGGACAGGCGCACAGATACGCAGTATTTT.